This T cell receptor beta chain emerged from a study of T-cell memory formation after mild COVID-19. Study conclusions and caveats: Detection of some responders pre-infection suggested pre-existing cross-reactive memory T cells participated. Nothing confirmed that second-wave clones peaking on day 37 were specific for SARS-CoV-2.

A single record per CDR3 protein comes from TCRdb applying MiXCR to the 5' RACE reads. The sample contains 35,000 to 50,000 distinct CDR3 sequences, roughly 9% of which appear only once. Germline lookup yields CDR1 SGDLS and CDR2 YYNGEE. The CDR3 contains 16 residues. V was trimmed by 0 bases and J by 6 bases, leaving 18 bases between them. This clonotype was seen a handful of times. Its cognate antigen is unknown. The source material was PBMCs or a T cell subset sorted from them (not recorded which). The J gene is TRBJ1-1, the V gene TRBV9; the D gene is possibly TRBD1 (6 bases). The source of this sequence is an adult woman who had mild COVID-19 (a few samples of this study predate the infection). Cell type and time point are not known. As DNA, the CDR3 is TGTGCCAGCAGCGTAGCTGGGGGGCTTAGTAGGTCTGAAGCTTTCTTT. Amino acid sequence: CASSVAGGLSRSEAFF.